The rows below give T cell receptor beta chains drawn from one sample of a study of immune heterogeneity within non-small cell lung tumors. TCRdb analysed the multiplex PCR reads with MiXCR anew, one entry per CDR3 protein. The sample contains roughly 1,900 distinct CDR3 sequences, around 50% of which appear only once. Sequencing used lung tumor tissue. These receptors were taken from a man in his 70s with non-small cell lung cancer. Both conserved end residues are part of each CDR3. D genes are given only for firm matches. The size of a clone is reported for some rows only, either as once, few or many, or as a class for expanded clones.

abundance	j_gene	v_gene	d_gene	CDR3aa	CDR3nt
few	TRBJ2-1	TRBV7-9	TRBD2	CASSSGTSGNEQFF	TGTGCCAGCAGTTCCGGGACTAGCGGCAATGAGCAGTTCTTC
.	TRBJ2-2	TRBV30	.	CAWSAMWGTGELFF	TGTGCCTGGAGTGCCATGTGGGGAACCGGGGAGCTGTTTTTT
few	TRBJ1-6	TRBV10-3	.	CAISEMAANNSPLHF	TGTGCCATCAGTGAAATGGCGGCAAATAATTCACCCCTCCACTTT
.	TRBJ2-7	TRBV7-9	TRBD2	CASSSGPLAGYEQYF	TGTGCCAGCAGCTCCGGCCCCCTAGCGGGTTACGAGCAGTACTTC
few	TRBJ2-7	TRBV28	.	CASRPTDHYEQYF	TGTGCCAGCAGGCCGACGGACCACTACGAGCAGTACTTC
large	TRBJ1-6	TRBV6-1	.	CASSEARAGAWLASPLHF	TGTGCCAGCAGTGAAGCGCGTGCTGGAGCCTGGCTTGCTTCACCCCTCCACTTT
.	TRBJ1-5	TRBV12-3/TRBV12-4	.	CASSFGWNQPQHF	TGTGCCAGCAGTTTCGGGTGGAATCAGCCCCAGCATTTT
few	TRBJ2-2	TRBV6-2/TRBV6-3	TRBD1	CASIGSLVHGTGSGELFF	TGTGCCAGCATAGGGTCCTTAGTTCATGGGACAGGATCGGGGGAGCTGTTTTTT
.	TRBJ2-6	TRBV2	.	CATDRRGMESGANVLTF	TGTGCCACCGACCGGAGGGGAATGGAGTCTGGGGCCAACGTCCTGACTTTC
.	TRBJ1-1	TRBV7-8	.	CASSAVRRTEAFF	TGTGCCAGCAGTGCCGTCAGGAGGACTGAAGCTTTCTTT
.	TRBJ1-5	TRBV6-1	.	CASGRALLGNQPQHF	TGTGCCAGCGGCCGGGCCCTACTCGGGAATCAGCCCCAGCATTTT
once	TRBJ2-1	TRBV7-9	.	CASSSPEGFNEQFF	TGTGCCAGCAGCTCACCGGAGGGATTCAATGAGCAGTTCTTC
few	TRBJ2-7	TRBV19	.	CASSIGAAGGGEQYF	TGTGCCAGTAGTATAGGGGCTGCAGGGGGGGGCGAGCAGTACTTC
.	TRBJ2-5	TRBV28	TRBD2	CASSLSSGVQETQYF	TGTGCCAGCAGTTTAAGTAGCGGGGTTCAAGAGACCCAGTACTTC
.	TRBJ1-2	TRBV2	.	CASRGINYGYTF	TGTGCCAGCAGGGGAATTAACTATGGCTACACCTTC
few	TRBJ2-3	TRBV9	.	CASSVTAVGTDTQYF	TGTGCCAGCAGCGTAACCGCAGTGGGAACAGATACGCAGTATTTT
.	TRBJ1-1	TRBV3-1	.	CASNSNTEAFF	TGTGCCAGCAACTCGAACACTGAAGCTTTCTTT
.	TRBJ1-6	TRBV6-4	TRBD1	CASSEQGQGNSPLHF	TGTGCCAGCAGTGAACAGGGACAGGGAAATTCACCCCTCCACTTT
few	TRBJ2-5	TRBV12-5	TRBD1	CASGRQGRETQYF	TGTGCTAGTGGAAGACAGGGAAGAGAGACCCAGTACTTC
.	TRBJ1-5	TRBV11-3	.	CASSLYSNQPQHF	TGTGCCAGCAGCTTATATAGCAATCAGCCCCAGCATTTT
few	TRBJ2-6	TRBV28	.	CASRIAGRYSGANVLTF	TGTGCCAGCCGTATTGCAGGGAGATACTCTGGGGCCAACGTCCTGACTTTC
few	TRBJ1-3	TRBV28	.	CASGSPLSGNTIYF	TGTGCCAGCGGGTCCCCCCTCTCTGGAAACACCATATATTTT
.	TRBJ2-7	TRBV7-2	.	CASSFEVSYEQYF	TGTGCCAGCAGCTTTGAAGTTAGCTACGAGCAGTACTTC
.	TRBJ1-5	TRBV27	.	CASSLGGYQPQHF	TGTGCCAGCAGTTTAGGGGGGTATCAGCCCCAGCATTTT
.	TRBJ2-1	TRBV11-2	.	CASSLEGGEYNEQFF	TGTGCCAGCAGCTTAGAGGGCGGGGAGTACAATGAGCAGTTCTTC
few	TRBJ1-2	TRBV11-3	.	CASSLQDFGYTF	TGTGCCAGCAGCTTACAGGATTTTGGCTACACCTTC
few	TRBJ2-3	TRBV7-3	.	CASSLGTDTQYF	TGTGCCAGCAGCTTAGGCACAGATACGCAGTATTTT
.	TRBJ2-1	TRBV27	.	CASLPVVGGGGNEQFF	TGTGCCAGCCTCCCAGTTGTAGGGGGGGGTGGCAATGAGCAGTTCTTC
few	TRBJ1-6	TRBV30	TRBD1	CAWSVQVRGRSPLHF	TGTGCCTGGAGTGTACAGGTCAGGGGGCGGTCACCCCTCCACTTT
large	TRBJ1-1	TRBV12-3/TRBV12-4	.	CASSSGPNTEAFF	TGTGCCAGCAGTTCGGGACCTAACACTGAAGCTTTCTTT
.	TRBJ2-3	TRBV12-3/TRBV12-4	TRBD2	CASSRGLAGATTDTQYF	TGTGCCAGCAGCCGCGGACTAGCGGGAGCCACCACAGATACGCAGTATTTT
.	TRBJ1-1	TRBV12-3/TRBV12-4	TRBD1	CASSLSRQGARAFF	TGTGCCAGCAGTTTATCCAGACAGGGGGCGCGTGCTTTCTTT
.	TRBJ2-3	TRBV11-2	.	CASSYLGGADTQYF	TGTGCCAGCAGCTATCTCGGCGGAGCAGATACGCAGTATTTT
few	TRBJ2-3	TRBV6-5	.	CASSYSTEPSSSTDTQYF	TGTGCCAGCAGTTACTCGACCGAACCATCTTCTAGCACAGATACGCAGTATTTT
.	TRBJ2-7	TRBV2	TRBD1	CASRADRGGYEQYF	TGTGCCAGCAGGGCCGACAGGGGCGGCTACGAGCAGTACTTC
.	TRBJ2-7	TRBV28	TRBD1	CASRGIQGAANEQYF	TGTGCCAGCAGAGGGATACAGGGGGCAGCCAACGAGCAGTACTTC
.	TRBJ2-7	TRBV2	TRBD2	CASSDVASSGIGEQYF	TGTGCCAGCAGTGATGTCGCGAGTAGCGGGATTGGCGAGCAGTACTTC
.	TRBJ2-3	TRBV5-1	.	CASSAGGTDTQYF	TGCGCCAGCAGCGCTGGCGGAACAGATACGCAGTATTTT
.	TRBJ2-7	TRBV7-3	.	CASSLKVAGRGGGQYF	TGTGCCAGCAGCTTAAAGGTTGCCGGTCGGGGCGGCGGGCAGTACTTC
few	TRBJ1-1	TRBV6-1	TRBD1	CASSRTGENTEAFF	TGTGCCAGCAGTCGGACAGGAGAGAACACTGAAGCTTTCTTT
few	TRBJ2-1	TRBV7-9	TRBD2	CASTPAQREANEQFF	TGTGCCAGCACCCCAGCCCAGCGGGAGGCGAATGAGCAGTTCTTC
.	TRBJ1-5	TRBV6-2/TRBV6-3	.	CASSVFSNQPQHF	TGTGCCAGCAGCGTTTTTAGCAATCAGCCCCAGCATTTT
.	TRBJ2-7	TRBV7-6	.	CASSLGDSYEQYF	TGTGCCAGCAGCTTAGGGGACTCCTACGAGCAGTACTTC
few	TRBJ1-2	TRBV4-1	.	CASSQDQRVPNGYTF	TGCGCCAGCAGCCAAGATCAGCGAGTCCCGAATGGCTACACCTTC
.	TRBJ2-2	TRBV14	.	CASSQVGVGELFF	TGTGCCAGCAGCCAAGTAGGGGTCGGGGAGCTGTTTTTT
once	TRBJ2-3	TRBV6-2/TRBV6-3	.	CASSYMVGLEVSSDTDTQYF	TGTGCCAGCAGTTACATGGTCGGGTTAGAGGTATCTTCTGACACAGATACGCAGTATTTT
few	TRBJ2-2	TRBV13	.	CASSPGPQNTGELFF	TGTGCCAGCAGCCCGGGACCACAGAACACCGGGGAGCTGTTTTTT
.	TRBJ1-4	TRBV28	TRBD1	CASSVLDRAPSTNEKLFF	TGTGCCAGCAGTGTCTTAGACAGGGCTCCTTCAACTAATGAAAAACTGTTTTTT
.	TRBJ1-5	TRBV7-2	TRBD1	CASSIRSRGREPQHF	TGTGCCAGCAGCATTCGTTCCAGGGGGAGGGAGCCCCAGCATTTT
.	TRBJ1-1	TRBV20-1	.	CSARDLPDTEAFF	TGCAGTGCTAGAGATCTTCCGGACACTGAAGCTTTCTTT
.	TRBJ2-5	TRBV19	TRBD1	CASSTTGTVGQTQYF	TGTGCCAGTAGTACCACCGGGACAGTGGGACAGACCCAGTACTTC
.	TRBJ2-7	TRBV20-1	.	CSAHKGAGAASEQYF	TGCAGTGCCCACAAGGGGGCGGGAGCCGCTAGCGAGCAGTACTTC